This T cell receptor beta chain was recovered during a study of cytomegalovirus exposure and HLA in healthy donors. Notes on the study in general: TCR beta V- and J-gene trimming, according to a later analysis, was linked to a missense DCLRE1C variant. CMV serostatus was the sole immune exposure information available.

PCR was performed using 60 Vbeta and 13 Jbeta primers. In the original workflow: Around 11 million shared chains were among the approximately 76 million unique TCR beta chains that a later analysis counted. Data came from immunoSEQ multiplex PCR; TCRdb stores just in-frame clones and leaves some out. The D gene and trimming were derived from the DNA, and the V and J assignments and clone size from that table. Here the sample spans under 150,000 clones, about 80% being singletons. CDR1 and CDR2 (germline): MGHRA, YSYEKL. V trimming: 3 bases; J trimming: 4 bases; junction bases outside the gene matches: 6. This CDR3 region has 15 residues. Turning to this clone: Its target is not known.

The sequencing sample was made of PBMCs. This clonotype was sampled from a man aged 50 to 60 in good health and CMV-seronegative. The chain uses TRBV4-1 and TRBJ1-5; 7 positions agree with TRBD1. The CDR3 here is CASSQFRDSNQPQHF. The CDR3 region has the DNA TGCGCCAGCAGCCAGTTCCGGGACAGTAATCAGCCCCAGCATTTT.